The 14 T cell receptor beta chains listed next were all sequenced from one sample in a study of blood T cell repertoires in COVID-19. This table comes from immunoSEQ multiplex PCR, and its TCRdb copy is limited to in-frame clones, with some not included. Among approximately 230,000 clones, under 85% were seen once, and the ten largest hold around 3.6%. Sequencing was done on a sample of peripheral blood. The receptors shown here come from a woman aged 40 to 55 with active or convalescent COVID-19.

To note about this clone: Since a far larger clone is one base different, this is likely a read error. The same CDR3 arises from other DNA sequences in this sample as well. V is TRBV7-9 and J is TRBJ1-1; 7 nucleotides match TRBD1. Germline-derived CDR1 and CDR2 are SEHNR and FQNEAQ (reference sequence). Trimming cost V 4 bases and J 4 bases; bases outside gene matches: 0. CDR3 size: 12 residues. CDR3: CASSSGGTEAFF. The CDR3 DNA follows: TGTGCCAGCAGCTCAGGGGGCACTGAAGCTTTCTTT.

This chain joins TRBV2 and TRBJ2-5; 7 bases are shared with TRBD2. Per germline, CDR1 SNHLY and CDR2 FYNNEI. J was trimmed by 5 bases and V by 5 bases; bases with no gene match: 5. This CDR3 is 13 amino acids long. The CDR3 bases are TGTGCCAGCAGTAGGGAGGGTGGGGAGACCCAGTACTTC. Its translation: CASSREGGETQYF.

This clone was observed a handful of times. This sequence joins TRBV7-9 and TRBJ1-2; no clear D. Germline V gives CDR1 SEHNR, CDR2 FQNEAQ (reference sequence). The length of the CDR3 is 14 residues. V gave up 2 bases and J gave up 8 bases, with 15 bases separating them. This chain's CDR3 is CASSLTETAGGYTF. Here the CDR3 DNA reads TGTGCCAGCAGCTTAACCGAAACCGCAGGCGGCTACACCTTC.

This chain uses TRBV28 with TRBJ2-3; 8 nucleotides align to TRBD1. This CDR3 comprises 16 residues. J lost 3 bases, V lost 4 bases, and 9 bases had no gene match. Looked up from germline, CDR1 is MDHEN and CDR2 is SYDVKM. The CDR3 region is CASSYSPGGKTDTQYF. The CDR3 region has the DNA TGTGCCAGCAGTTACTCTCCAGGGGGCAAAACAGATACGCAGTATTTT.

The chain has TRBV5-1 and TRBJ1-2; no firm D call. Trimming shortened V by 0 bases and J by 0 bases, and 12 bases separated the two germline ends. The germline CDR1 and CDR2 sequences are SGHRS and YFSETQ. CDR3 length: 16 residues. The CDR3 here is CASSLEPPVANYGYTF. CDR3 nucleotides: TGCGCCAGCAGCTTGGAGCCCCCGGTAGCTAACTATGGCTACACCTTC.

This clone came up a few times. This chain's CDR3 is CASSLDATGAQYF. CDR3 in DNA: TGCGCCAGCAGCTTGGACGCCACTGGAGCCCAGTACTTC. V gene TRBV5-1 combines with J gene TRBJ2-5; D is unclear. The CDR3 extends over 13 amino acids. Germline V lookup: CDR1 SGHRS, CDR2 YFSETQ. V was pared by 0 bases and J by 9 bases, with 12 bases between.

V is TRBV13 and J is TRBJ1-1, with unresolved D. Germline V gene lookup returns CDR1 PRHDT and CDR2 FYEKMQ (reference sequence). This CDR3 has 12 amino acids. V was cut by 5 bases and J by 7 bases, with 11 bases left in between. The CDR3 is CASSLSLSEAFF. Here the CDR3 DNA reads TGTGCCAGCAGCCTCTCGTTGAGTGAAGCTTTCTTT.

The chain employs TRBV4-1 and TRBJ2-1, with D tentatively TRBD1 (6 bases). Germline CDR1 and CDR2: MGHRA and YSYEKL. The V gene lost 0 bases and the J gene lost 6 bases, with 12 bases spanning the gap. This CDR3 spans 15 amino acids. The CDR3 is CASSQEQGRINEQFF. CDR3 DNA: TGCGCCAGCAGCCAAGAGCAGGGGCGGATCAATGAGCAGTTCTTC.

This clone turned up a few times. CDR3 DNA sequence: TGCGCCAGCAGTGAGAGTCGGGTTGACGGCTACACCTTC. It translates to CASSESRVDGYTF. The gene calls are TRBV10-2 and TRBJ1-2; the D is unclear. The germline V gene has CDR1 WSHSY and CDR2 SAAADI. This CDR3 comprises 13 residues. Trimming shortened V by 2 bases and J by 8 bases, and 12 bases separated the two germline ends.

The V call is TRBV5-4, the J call TRBJ2-7; D is uncertain. CDR1 SGHNT and CDR2 YYREEE come from the germline V gene (reference sequence). The CDR3 extends over 11 amino acids. V was clipped by 4 bases and J by 5 bases, with 7 bases between them. CDR3 residues: CASSPGDEQYF. The CDR3 DNA is TGTGCCAGCAGCCCCGGTGACGAGCAGTACTTC.

V usage is TRBV4-1 and J usage is TRBJ1-3; D call uncertain. CDR1 MGHRA and CDR2 YSYEKL come from the germline V gene. The CDR3 consists of 15 residues. Trimming shortened V by 4 bases and J by 0 bases, and 10 bases separated the two germline ends. DNA of the CDR3: TGCGCCAGCAGCCCAGACCCCCGCTCTGGAAACACCATATATTTT. Its translation is CASSPDPRSGNTIYF.

This clone was seen only a few times. The CDR3: CASSDDLQVSSGNTIYF. CDR3 sequence (DNA): TGTGCCAGCAGTGACGATTTACAGGTTAGCTCTGGAAACACCATATATTTT. The chain couples TRBV6-1 to TRBJ1-3; weak D call: TRBD1 (5 bases). Germline CDR1 reads MNHNS; CDR2 reads SASEGT. CDR3 length: 17 residues. The V end was cut by 3 bases, the J end by 0 bases, with 15 bases between.

The chain links TRBV11-2 to TRBJ1-4, with no clear D. Trimming removed 5 bases at V and 8 bases at J, with 15 bases between. CDR3 length: 14 residues. The germline V gene has CDR1 SGHAT and CDR2 FQNNGV. The CDR3 nucleotides are TGTGCCAGCAGCCTGAGGATAGGAGGAGAAAAACTGTTTTTT. Its translation: CASSLRIGGEKLFF.

This rearrangement joins TRBV2 to TRBJ1-6, with TRBD1 matching over 8 bases. V lost 3 bases to trimming and J lost 7 bases; unmatched junction nucleotides: 5. The germline V gene has CDR1 SNHLY and CDR2 FYNNEI. The CDR3 is 15 residues long. As DNA, the CDR3 is TGTGCCAGCAGTGACGACAGGGGAGGAAATTCACCCCTCCACTTT. Translated: CASSDDRGGNSPLHF.